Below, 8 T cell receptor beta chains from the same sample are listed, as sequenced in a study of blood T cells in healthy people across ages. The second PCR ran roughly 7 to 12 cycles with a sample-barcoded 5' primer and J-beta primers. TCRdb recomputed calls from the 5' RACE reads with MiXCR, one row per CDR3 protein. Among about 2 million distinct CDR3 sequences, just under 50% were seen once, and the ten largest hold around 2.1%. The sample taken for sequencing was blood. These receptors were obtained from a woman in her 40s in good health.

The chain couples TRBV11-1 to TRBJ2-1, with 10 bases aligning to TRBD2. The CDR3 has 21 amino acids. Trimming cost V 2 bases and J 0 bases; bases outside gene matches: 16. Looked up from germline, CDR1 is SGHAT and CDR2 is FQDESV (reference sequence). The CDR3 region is CASSLPLLGAGGTSSYNEQFF. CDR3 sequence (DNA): TGTGCCAGCAGCTTACCCTTACTTGGAGCGGGGGGGACTAGCTCCTACAATGAGCAGTTCTTC.

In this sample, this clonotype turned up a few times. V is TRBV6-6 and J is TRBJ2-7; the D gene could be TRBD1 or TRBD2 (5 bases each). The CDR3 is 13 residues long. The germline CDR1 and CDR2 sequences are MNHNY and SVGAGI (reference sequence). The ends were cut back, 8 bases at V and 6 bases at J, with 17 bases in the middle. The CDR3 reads CASRRENGPEQYF. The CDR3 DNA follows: TGTGCCAGCCGCAGGGAGAATGGACCCGAGCAGTACTTC.

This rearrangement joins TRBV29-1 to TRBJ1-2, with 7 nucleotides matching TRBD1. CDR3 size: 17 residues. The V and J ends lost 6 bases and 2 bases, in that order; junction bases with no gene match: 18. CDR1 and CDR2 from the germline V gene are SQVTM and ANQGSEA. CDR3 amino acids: CSVAAPGTENPNYGYTF. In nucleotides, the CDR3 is TGCAGCGTGGCAGCTCCCGGGACAGAGAACCCGAACTATGGCTACACCTTC.

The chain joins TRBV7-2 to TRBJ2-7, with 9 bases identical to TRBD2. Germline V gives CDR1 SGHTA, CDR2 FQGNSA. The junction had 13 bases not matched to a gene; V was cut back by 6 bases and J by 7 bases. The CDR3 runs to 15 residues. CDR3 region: CASSLGGGAYNEQYF. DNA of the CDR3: TGTGCCAGCAGTTTGGGCGGGGGGGCTTACAATGAGCAGTACTTC.

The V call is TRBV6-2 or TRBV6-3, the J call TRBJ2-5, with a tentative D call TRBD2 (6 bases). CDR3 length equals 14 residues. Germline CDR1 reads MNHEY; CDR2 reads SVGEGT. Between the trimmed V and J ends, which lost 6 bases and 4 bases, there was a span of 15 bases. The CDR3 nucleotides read TGTGCCAGCAGCCCCAGGATGGAGGGAGAGACCCAGTACTTC. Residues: CASSPRMEGETQYF.

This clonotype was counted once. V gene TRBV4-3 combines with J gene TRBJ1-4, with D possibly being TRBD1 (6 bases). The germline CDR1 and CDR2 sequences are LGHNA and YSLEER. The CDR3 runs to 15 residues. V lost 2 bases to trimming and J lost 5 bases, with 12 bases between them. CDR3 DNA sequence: TGCGCCAGCAGCCAAACGACAGGAGCGAATGAAAAACTGTTTTTT. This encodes CASSQTTGANEKLFF.

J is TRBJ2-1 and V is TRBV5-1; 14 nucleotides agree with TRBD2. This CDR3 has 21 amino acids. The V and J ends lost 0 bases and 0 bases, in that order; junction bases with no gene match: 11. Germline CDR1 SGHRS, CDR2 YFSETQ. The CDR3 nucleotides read TGCGCCAGCAGCTTGGGACTAGCGGGGGGGCGACGTTACCCCTCCTACAATGAGCAGTTCTTC. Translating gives CASSLGLAGGRRYPSYNEQFF.

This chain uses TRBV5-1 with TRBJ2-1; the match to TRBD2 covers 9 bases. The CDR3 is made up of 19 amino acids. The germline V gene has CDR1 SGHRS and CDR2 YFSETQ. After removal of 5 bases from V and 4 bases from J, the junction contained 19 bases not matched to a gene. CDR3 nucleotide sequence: TGCGCCAGCAGTCCTGGGGTAGCGGGGGCCCGTCCTATATACAATGAGCAGTTCTTC. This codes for CASSPGVAGARPIYNEQFF.